The 26 T cell receptor beta chains in this list originate from one sample, sequenced in a study of shared clonotypes between healthy human individuals. The data were produced by immunoSEQ multiplex PCR, yet TCRdb's version contains in-frame clones alone and is incomplete. In the table there are roughly 1,100,000 clones, 65% to 80% of which are singletons. Sequencing was performed on memory CD4+ T cells sorted from blood. The subset: CD45RA-negative fraction. The receptors originated from a young man in good health.

V usage is TRBV9 and J usage is TRBJ2-3; 10 bases are shared with TRBD2. CDR3 length: 16 residues. J gave up 5 bases and V 3 bases, and 9 bases lay outside the gene matches. CDR1 is SGDLS, CDR2 YYNGEE, per germline. The CDR3 DNA sequence: TGTGCCAGCAGCGCCGGAGCGGGAGGGGGCCAAGATACGCAGTATTTT. It encodes CASSAGAGGGQDTQYF.

The chain carries TRBV6-6 and TRBJ2-2; maybe TRBD1 (5 bases). Germline CDR1 MNHNY, CDR2 SVGAGI (reference sequence). This CDR3 spans 12 amino acids. Trimming pared 10 bases from V and 4 bases from J, leaving 10 bases between. CDR3 in DNA: TGTGCCAACAGACAGAGCACCGGGGAGCTGTTTTTT. Translated: CANRQSTGELFF.

This clone was seen a few times. This chain uses TRBV18 with TRBJ2-3; no clear D. Germline CDR1 and CDR2: KGHSH and LQKENI. The V gene lost 2 bases and the J gene lost 4 bases, with 7 bases spanning the gap. This CDR3 comprises 13 residues. Here the CDR3 reads CASSPTSADTQYF. CDR3 bases: TGTGCCAGCTCACCAACCAGCGCAGATACGCAGTATTTT. The full variable domain, rest sourced from reference TRBV18 and TRBJ2-3, is NAGVMQNPRHLVRRRGQEARLRCSPMKGHSHVYWYRQLPEEGLKFMVYLQKENIIDESGMPKERFSAEFPKEGPSILRIQQVVRGDSAAYFCASSPTSADTQYFGPGTRLTVL.

This chain connects TRBV5-1 to TRBJ2-2; 10 bases align to TRBD2. Germline V gives CDR1 SGHRS, CDR2 YFSETQ. This CDR3 is 15 amino acids long. The junction had 3 bases not matched to a gene; V was cut back by 1 base and J by 6 bases. Here the CDR3 reads CASSLLAGVPGELFF. CDR3 sequence (DNA): TGCGCCAGCAGCTTGCTAGCGGGAGTCCCCGGGGAGCTGTTTTTT.

The chain joins TRBV6-1 to TRBJ1-4; D uncertain. CDR1 and CDR2 (germline): MNHNS, SASEGT. V was pared by 5 bases and J by 0 bases, with 10 bases between. The CDR3 runs 15 residues. DNA of the CDR3: TGTGCCAGCAGTCCCTACACTGCAACTAATGAAAAACTGTTTTTT. Its translation: CASSPYTATNEKLFF.

This clone was detected only a few times. The V and J genes are TRBV10-3 and TRBJ1-5, with D unresolved. The CDR3 consists of 14 residues. CDR1 is ENHRY, CDR2 SYGVKD, per germline. V lost 11 bases to trimming and J lost 1 base, with 15 bases between them. The CDR3 loop is CASGPLESNQPQHF. As DNA, the CDR3 is TGTGCCTCCGGGCCTCTAGAGAGCAATCAGCCCCAGCATTTT.

The V call is TRBV14, the J call TRBJ2-2; D tentatively reads TRBD1 or TRBD2 (5 bases each). Germline V lookup: CDR1 SGHDN, CDR2 FVKESK. Trimming took 1 base from V and 12 from J, leaving 6 bases between them. The CDR3 length is 11 residues. The CDR3: CASSQGGKLFF. For the CDR3, the DNA is TGTGCCAGCAGCCAAGGGGGGAAGCTGTTTTTT.

As to this clone: This specimen includes other DNA sequences encoding the same CDR3. V gene TRBV5-1 combines with J gene TRBJ2-2; 8 positions match TRBD2. CDR1 is SGHRS, CDR2 YFSETQ, per germline. The CDR3 runs to 15 residues. V lost 4 bases, J lost 1 base, and 3 bases stayed unmatched. CDR3 coding DNA: TGCGCCAGCAGCCGCGGGGGGATGAACACCGGGGAGCTGTTTTTT. Protein sequence: CASSRGGMNTGELFF. The complete variable domain, with remaining parts taken from reference TRBV5-1 and TRBJ2-2, reads KAGVTQTPRYLIKTRGQQVTLSCSPISGHRSVSWYQQTPGQGLQFLFEYFSETQRNKGNFPGRFSGRQFSNSRSEMNVSTLELGDSALYLCASSRGGMNTGELFFGEGSRLTVL.

CDR3 sequence: CASSQLLAGLLRNEQFF. CDR3 DNA sequence: TGCGCCAGCAGCCAACTACTAGCGGGGCTTCTTCGGAATGAGCAGTTCTTC. This chain uses TRBV4-1 with TRBJ2-1; 10 nucleotides align to TRBD2. Germline V gene lookup returns CDR1 MGHRA and CDR2 YSYEKL. This CDR3 is 17 amino acids long. Losses at the gene ends were 2 bases for V and 7 bases for J; bases not matched to a gene: 11.

For this clone: At one end, the junction sequence differs from germline, possibly due to a read error. The V call is TRBV29-1, the J call TRBJ2-1; the D gene is possibly TRBD2 (5 bases). This CDR3 contains 13 residues. Germline CDR1 reads SQVTM; CDR2 reads ANQGSEA. The CDR3: CSVRVASYNEQFF. The CDR3 DNA is TGCAGCGTTCGGGTAGCGAGTTACAATGAACAGTTCTTC.

This chain connects TRBV28 to TRBJ1-2, with D uncertain. Germline CDR1 and CDR2: MDHEN and SYDVKM. The CDR3 is made up of 13 amino acids. V was pared by 10 bases and J by 2 bases, with 14 bases between. CDR3 sequence: CATGLTGNYGYTF. As DNA, the CDR3 is TGTGCCACCGGCTTGACGGGGAACTATGGCTACACCTTC.

The chain joins TRBV4-1 to TRBJ2-3; D possibly corresponds to TRBD2 (5 bases). The length of the CDR3 is 18 residues. V was shortened by 0 bases and J by 4 bases, with 20 bases between the two germline ends. Germline lookup yields CDR1 MGHRA and CDR2 YSYEKL. The CDR3, as DNA: TGCGCCAGCAGCCAAGATCGACTTTCTAGCCGCCGGGCAGATACGCAGTATTTT. Translated, it gives CASSQDRLSSRRADTQYF.

The chain links TRBV5-4 to TRBJ1-1; TRBD1 aligns across 7 bases. The V and J ends lost 4 bases and 2 bases, in that order; junction bases with no gene match: 5. This CDR3 comprises 14 residues. The germline CDR1 and CDR2 sequences are SGHNT and YYREEE (reference sequence). This CDR3 reads CASSMGQTNTEAFF. For the CDR3, the DNA is TGTGCCAGCAGCATGGGACAGACCAACACTGAAGCTTTCTTT.

The chain combines TRBV6-6 with TRBJ1-2; a possible D gene is TRBD1 (5 bases). The germline V gene encodes CDR1 MNHNY and CDR2 SVGAGI (reference sequence). The germline V and J ends were trimmed by 2 bases and 2 bases, with 12 bases remaining between them. The CDR3 runs 15 residues. CDR3 DNA: TGTGCCAGCAGTTACCCCAGGGAGGGGAACTATGGCTACACCTTC. Encoded protein: CASSYPREGNYGYTF.

The V and J genes are TRBV29-1 and TRBJ2-5; TRBD1 matches at 8 bases. V gave up 6 bases and J gave up 10 bases; unmatched junction bases: 4. This CDR3 has 10 amino acids. Germline loops: CDR1 SQVTM, CDR2 ANQGSEA. In DNA, the CDR3 is TGCAGCGTCTACGACAGGGGCCAGTACTTC. It is translated as CSVYDRGQYF.

The chain combines TRBV9 with TRBJ2-7; 7 nucleotides match TRBD1. The CDR3 is 15 amino acids. J gave up 2 bases and V 0 bases, and 5 bases lay outside the gene matches. In germline, CDR1 is SGDLS, CDR2 YYNGEE. In DNA form, the CDR3 reads TGTGCCAGCAGCGTAGGGGGGACAGCAGCCTACGAGCAGTACTTC. Translated, it gives CASSVGGTAAYEQYF. Complete variable domain (other parts from reference TRBV9 and TRBJ2-7): DSGVTQTPKHLITATGQRVTLRCSPRSGDLSVYWYQQSLDQGLQFLIQYYNGEERAKGNILERFSAQQFPDLHSELNLSSLELGDSALYFCASSVGGTAAYEQYFGPGTRLTVT.

This clone was counted a few times. V is TRBV4-3 and J is TRBJ1-1; D unclear. Germline V gene lookup returns CDR1 LGHNA and CDR2 YSLEER. The CDR3 contains 13 residues. Trimming shortened V by 11 bases and J by 2 bases, and 15 bases separated the two germline ends. Written as DNA, the CDR3 is TGCGCCCCAAAGGCGGTGGAAAACACTGAAGCTTTCTTT. This sequence encodes CAPKAVENTEAFF.

J is TRBJ2-1 and V is TRBV15, with D possibly being TRBD1 (5 bases). V lost 3 bases, J lost 2 bases, and 17 bases lay in between. Germline V lookup: CDR1 LNHNV, CDR2 YYDKDF (reference sequence). The length of the CDR3 is 17 residues. DNA for the CDR3: TGTGCCACCAGCAGGGCCAAGGGGCTAGGGGCCTACAATGAGCAGTTCTTC. Protein: CATSRAKGLGAYNEQFF.

This clone turned up a few times. The chain links TRBV21-1 to TRBJ1-5. TRBV21-1 is a pseudogene. This CDR3 has 15 amino acids. The CDR3 reads CASSKGEEGSQPQHF. Here the CDR3 DNA reads TGTGCCAGCAGCAAAGGGGAGGAGGGGAGTCAGCCCCAGCATTTT.

The gene calls are TRBV5-4 and TRBJ2-1; weak D call: TRBD2 (6 bases). CDR3 length: 16 residues. Trimming shortened V by 5 bases and J by 2 bases, and 17 bases separated the two germline ends. Germline loops: CDR1 SGHNT, CDR2 YYREEE (reference sequence). CDR3 in DNA: TGTGCCAGCAGAATTGCCGGCGGGACTGCCTACAATGAGCAGTTCTTC. Translated, it gives CASRIAGGTAYNEQFF.

The V gene is TRBV4-1, the J gene TRBJ1-5; 7 bases line up with TRBD1. V lost 1 base to trimming and J lost 2 bases; unmatched junction nucleotides: 2. This CDR3 is 15 amino acids long. Germline loops: CDR1 MGHRA, CDR2 YSYEKL. This CDR3 is CASSQVGTGNQPQHF. The CDR3 nucleotides are TGCGCCAGCAGCCAAGTCGGGACAGGCAATCAGCCCCAGCATTTT.

The chain links TRBV11-3 to TRBJ2-5; D is undetermined. The CDR3 length is 17 residues. V was clipped by 4 bases and J by 1 base, with 19 bases between them. Germline-derived CDR1 and CDR2 are SGHNT and YENEEA. CDR3: CASSSGFSQSLQETQYF. CDR3 nucleotide sequence: TGTGCCAGCAGCTCTGGGTTTAGTCAGAGCCTCCAAGAGACCCAGTACTTC.

This clone has more than one count but fewer than ten. The chain recombines TRBV5-3 with TRBJ2-3; no clear D gene. TRBV5-3 is an ORF; its function is uncertain. There are 12 residues in the CDR3. Deletions cut 2 bases from V and 4 bases from J, with 5 bases between. The CDR3 DNA reads TGTGCCAGAAGCTTTAATCCAGATACGCAGTATTTT. Protein product: CARSFNPDTQYF.

This clone was seen repeatedly, ten times or more. V usage is TRBV6-1 and J usage is TRBJ1-5; D gene unclear. The CDR3 runs to 11 residues. V was clipped by 8 bases and J by 11 bases, with 13 bases between them. The germline V gene has CDR1 MNHNS and CDR2 SASEGT. The CDR3: CASDEAPSQHF. CDR3 nucleotides: TGTGCCAGCGACGAGGCCCCGTCCCAGCATTTT.

The J gene is TRBJ2-3, the V gene TRBV2; D gene unclear. This CDR3 spans 12 amino acids. Germline V lookup: CDR1 SNHLY, CDR2 FYNNEI. V was trimmed by 6 bases and J by 5 bases, leaving 9 bases between them. This CDR3 reads CASSPRLDTQYF. Here the CDR3 DNA reads TGTGCCAGCAGCCCTCGATTAGATACGCAGTATTTT. Full variable domain (missing parts from reference TRBV2 and TRBJ2-3): EPEVTQTPSHQVTQMGQEVILRCVPISNHLYFYWYRQILGQKVEFLVSFYNNEISEKSEIFDDQFSVERPDGSNFTLKIRSTKLEDSAMYFCASSPRLDTQYFGPGTRLTVL.

The J gene is TRBJ2-7, the V gene TRBV7-3; D is uncertain. With 5 bases removed from V and 0 bases from J, the gap between germline ends came to 20 bases. This CDR3 has 17 residues. The V gene's germline CDR1 is SGHTA and CDR2 FQGTGA. As DNA, the CDR3 is TGTGCCAGCAGCCAAGACAAGAACCGTACCAGCTCCTACGAGCAGTACTTC. It encodes CASSQDKNRTSSYEQYF.